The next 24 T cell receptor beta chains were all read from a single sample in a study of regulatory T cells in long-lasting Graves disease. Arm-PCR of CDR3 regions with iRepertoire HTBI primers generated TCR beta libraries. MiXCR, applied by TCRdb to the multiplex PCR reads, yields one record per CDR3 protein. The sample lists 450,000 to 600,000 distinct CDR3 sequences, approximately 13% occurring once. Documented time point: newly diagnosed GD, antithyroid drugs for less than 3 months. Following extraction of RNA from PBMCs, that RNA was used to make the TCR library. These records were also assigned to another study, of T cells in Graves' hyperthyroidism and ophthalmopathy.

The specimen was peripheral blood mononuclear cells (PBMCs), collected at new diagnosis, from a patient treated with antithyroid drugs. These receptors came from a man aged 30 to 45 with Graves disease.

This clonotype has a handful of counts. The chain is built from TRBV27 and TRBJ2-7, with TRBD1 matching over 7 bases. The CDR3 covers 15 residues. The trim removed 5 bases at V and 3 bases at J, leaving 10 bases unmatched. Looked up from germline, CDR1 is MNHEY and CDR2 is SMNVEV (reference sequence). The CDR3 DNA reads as TGTGCCAGCAGTCCTGACAGGGCACTTTACTACGAGCAGTACTTC. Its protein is CASSPDRALYYEQYF.

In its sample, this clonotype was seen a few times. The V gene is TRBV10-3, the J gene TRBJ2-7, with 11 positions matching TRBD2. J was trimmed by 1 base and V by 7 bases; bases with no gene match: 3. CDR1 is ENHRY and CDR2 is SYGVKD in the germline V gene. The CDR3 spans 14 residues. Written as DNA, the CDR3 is TGTGCCATCACCGGGACTAGCGGTTCCTACGAGCAGTACTTC. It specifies CAITGTSGSYEQYF.

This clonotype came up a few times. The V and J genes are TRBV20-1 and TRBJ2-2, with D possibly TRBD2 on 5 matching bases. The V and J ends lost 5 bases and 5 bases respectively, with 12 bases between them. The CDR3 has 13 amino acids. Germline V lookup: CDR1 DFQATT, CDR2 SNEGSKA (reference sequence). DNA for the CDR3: TGCAGTGCTTCTAGGGAGATGACCGGGGAGCTGTTTTTT. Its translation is CSASREMTGELFF.

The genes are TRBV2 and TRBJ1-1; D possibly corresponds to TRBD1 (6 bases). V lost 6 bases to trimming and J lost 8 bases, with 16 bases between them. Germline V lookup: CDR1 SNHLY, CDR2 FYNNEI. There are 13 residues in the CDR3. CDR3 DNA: TGTGCCAGCAGGCCCACAGGGATCGAAGAAGCTTTCTTT. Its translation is CASRPTGIEEAFF.

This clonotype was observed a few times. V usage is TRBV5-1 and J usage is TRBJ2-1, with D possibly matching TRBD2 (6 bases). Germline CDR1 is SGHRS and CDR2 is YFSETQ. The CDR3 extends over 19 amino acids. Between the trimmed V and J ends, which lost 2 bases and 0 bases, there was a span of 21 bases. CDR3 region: CASSFTLPSEQSSYNEQFF. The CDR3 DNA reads TGCGCCAGCAGCTTTACTCTTCCTAGCGAACAGAGCTCCTACAATGAGCAGTTCTTC.

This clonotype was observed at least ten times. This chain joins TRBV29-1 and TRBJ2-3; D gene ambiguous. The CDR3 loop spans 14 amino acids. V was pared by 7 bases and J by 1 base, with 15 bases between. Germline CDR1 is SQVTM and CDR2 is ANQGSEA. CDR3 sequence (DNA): TGCAGCGCTCCCCTGTCCCTGGGCACAGATACGCAGTATTTT. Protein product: CSAPLSLGTDTQYF.

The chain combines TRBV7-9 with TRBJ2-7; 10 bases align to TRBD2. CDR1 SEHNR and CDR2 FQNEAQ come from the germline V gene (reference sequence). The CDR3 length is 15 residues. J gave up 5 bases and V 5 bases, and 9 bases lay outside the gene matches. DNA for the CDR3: TGTGCCAGCAGCGCCCCTAGCGGGAGCTTCCACGAGCAGTACTTC. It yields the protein CASSAPSGSFHEQYF.

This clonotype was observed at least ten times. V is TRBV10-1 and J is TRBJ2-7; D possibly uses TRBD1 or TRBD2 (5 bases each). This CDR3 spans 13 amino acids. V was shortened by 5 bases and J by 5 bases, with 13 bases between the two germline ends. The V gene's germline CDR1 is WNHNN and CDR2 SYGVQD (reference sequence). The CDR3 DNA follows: TGCGCCAGCAGTCGTGGGGGAGAGGACGAGCAGTACTTC. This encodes CASSRGGEDEQYF.

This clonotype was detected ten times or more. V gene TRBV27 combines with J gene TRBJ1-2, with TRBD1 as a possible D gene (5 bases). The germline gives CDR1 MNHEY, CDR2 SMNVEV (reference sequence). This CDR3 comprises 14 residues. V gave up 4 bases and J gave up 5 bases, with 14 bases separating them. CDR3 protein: CASSYGDGLYGYTF. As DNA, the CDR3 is TGTGCCAGCAGTTACGGGGACGGGCTATATGGCTACACCTTC.

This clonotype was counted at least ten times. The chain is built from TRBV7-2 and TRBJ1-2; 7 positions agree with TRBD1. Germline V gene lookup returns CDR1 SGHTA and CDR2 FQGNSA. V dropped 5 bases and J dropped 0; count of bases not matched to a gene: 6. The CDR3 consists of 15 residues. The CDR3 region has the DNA TGTGCCAGCAGCCCCTACAGGGGATCTAACTATGGCTACACCTTC. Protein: CASSPYRGSNYGYTF.

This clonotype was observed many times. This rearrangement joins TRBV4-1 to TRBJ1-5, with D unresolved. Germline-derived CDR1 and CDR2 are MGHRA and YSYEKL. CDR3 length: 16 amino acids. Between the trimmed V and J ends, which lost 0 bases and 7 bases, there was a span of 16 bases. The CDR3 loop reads CASSQDRLGSGQPQHF. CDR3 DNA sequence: TGCGCCAGCAGCCAAGACCGGTTAGGTTCGGGGCAGCCCCAGCATTTT.

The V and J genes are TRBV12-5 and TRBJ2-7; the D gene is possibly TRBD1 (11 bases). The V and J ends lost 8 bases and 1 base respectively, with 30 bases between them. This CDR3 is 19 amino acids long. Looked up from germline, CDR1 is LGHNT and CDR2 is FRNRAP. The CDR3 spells CASRTGGLTSGPLSYEQYF. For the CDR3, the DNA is TGTGCTAGTAGGACAGGGGGCTTGACTAGCGGGCCTCTATCCTACGAGCAGTACTTC.

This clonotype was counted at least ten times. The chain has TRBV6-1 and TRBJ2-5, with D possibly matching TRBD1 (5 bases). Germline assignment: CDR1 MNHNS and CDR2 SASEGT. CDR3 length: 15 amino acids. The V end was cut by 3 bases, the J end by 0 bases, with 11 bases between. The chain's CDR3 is CASSDDTGYQETQYF. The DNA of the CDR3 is TGTGCCAGCAGTGACGATACAGGTTACCAAGAGACCCAGTACTTC.

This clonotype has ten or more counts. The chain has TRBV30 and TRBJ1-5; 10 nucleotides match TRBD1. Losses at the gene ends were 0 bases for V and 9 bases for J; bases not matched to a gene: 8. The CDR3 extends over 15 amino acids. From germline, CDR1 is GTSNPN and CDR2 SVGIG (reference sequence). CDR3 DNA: TGTGCCTGGAGTGTGGGGACAGGGGCCAGTCGGCCCCAGCATTTT. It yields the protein CAWSVGTGASRPQHF.

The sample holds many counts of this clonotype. The CDR3 is CASSLIWRSYEQYF. In DNA, the CDR3 is TGTGCCAGCAGCCTTATTTGGCGCTCCTACGAGCAGTACTTC. V is TRBV7-8 and J is TRBJ2-7; D gene ambiguous. The CDR3 totals 14 residues. Looked up from germline, CDR1 is SGHVS and CDR2 is FQNEAQ. Trimming took off 5 bases at V and 0 bases at J, with 11 bases between the two ends.

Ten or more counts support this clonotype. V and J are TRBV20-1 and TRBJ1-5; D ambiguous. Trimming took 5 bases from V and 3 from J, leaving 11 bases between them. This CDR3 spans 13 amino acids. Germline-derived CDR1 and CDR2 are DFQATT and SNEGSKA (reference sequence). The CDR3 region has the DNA TGCAGTGCTGACGACCGTTACAATCAGCCCCAGCATTTT. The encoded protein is CSADDRYNQPQHF.

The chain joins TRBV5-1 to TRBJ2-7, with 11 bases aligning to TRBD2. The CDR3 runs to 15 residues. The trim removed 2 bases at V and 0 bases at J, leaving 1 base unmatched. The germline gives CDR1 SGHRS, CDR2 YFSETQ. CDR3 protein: CASSFSGRASYEQYF. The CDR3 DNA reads TGCGCCAGCAGCTTTAGCGGGAGGGCCTCCTACGAGCAGTACTTC. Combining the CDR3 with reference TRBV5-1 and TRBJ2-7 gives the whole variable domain KAGVTQTPRYLIKTRGQQVTLSCSPISGHRSVSWYQQTPGQGLQFLFEYFSETQRNKGNFPGRFSGRQFSNSRSEMNVSTLELGDSALYLCASSFSGRASYEQYFGPGTRLTVT.

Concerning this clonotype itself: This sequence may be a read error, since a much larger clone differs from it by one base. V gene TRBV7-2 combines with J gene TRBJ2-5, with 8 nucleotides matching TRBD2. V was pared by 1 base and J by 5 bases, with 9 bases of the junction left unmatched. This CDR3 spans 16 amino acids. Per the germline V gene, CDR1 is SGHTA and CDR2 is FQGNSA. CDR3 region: CASSLDLLSGSETQYF. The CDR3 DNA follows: TGTGCCAGCAGCTTAGATCTCCTCAGCGGGAGCGAGACCCAGTACTTC.

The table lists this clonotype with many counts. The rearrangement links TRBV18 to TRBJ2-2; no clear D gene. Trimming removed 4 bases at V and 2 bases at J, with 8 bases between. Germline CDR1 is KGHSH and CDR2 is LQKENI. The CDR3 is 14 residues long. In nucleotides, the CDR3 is TGTGCCAGCTCACAAGGAACAAACACCGGGGAGCTGTTTTTT. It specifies CASSQGTNTGELFF.

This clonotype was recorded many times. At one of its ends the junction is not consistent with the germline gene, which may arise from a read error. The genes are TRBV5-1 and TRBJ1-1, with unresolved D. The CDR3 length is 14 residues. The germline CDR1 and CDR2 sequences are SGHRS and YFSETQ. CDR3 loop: CASSGYAGNTEASF. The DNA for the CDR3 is TGCGCCAGCAGCGGATATGCGGGGAACACTGAAGCTTCCTTT.

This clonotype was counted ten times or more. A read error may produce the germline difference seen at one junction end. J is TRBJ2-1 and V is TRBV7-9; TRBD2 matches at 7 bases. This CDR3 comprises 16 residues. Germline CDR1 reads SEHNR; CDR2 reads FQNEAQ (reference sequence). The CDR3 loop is CASSLAGLAVGNEQFF. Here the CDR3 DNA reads TGTGCCAGCAGCCTAGCCGGGCTAGCGGTTGGCAATGAGCAGTTCTTC.

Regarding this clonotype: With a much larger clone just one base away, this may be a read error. In DNA, the CDR3 is TGTGCCGGCAGTTTAGCAGACTTGTCGCCCCTCCACTTT. As protein: CAGSLADLSPLHF. The chain has TRBV27 and TRBJ1-6; D is ambiguous. Germline V gene lookup returns CDR1 MNHEY and CDR2 SMNVEV (reference sequence). The CDR3 has 13 residues.

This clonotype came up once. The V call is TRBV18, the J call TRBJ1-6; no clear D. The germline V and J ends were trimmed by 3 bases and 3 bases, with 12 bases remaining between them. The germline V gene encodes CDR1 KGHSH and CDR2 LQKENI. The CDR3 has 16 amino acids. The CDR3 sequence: CASSPPGSDYNSPLHF. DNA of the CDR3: TGTGCCAGCTCACCCCCTGGTTCGGACTATAATTCACCCCTCCACTTT.

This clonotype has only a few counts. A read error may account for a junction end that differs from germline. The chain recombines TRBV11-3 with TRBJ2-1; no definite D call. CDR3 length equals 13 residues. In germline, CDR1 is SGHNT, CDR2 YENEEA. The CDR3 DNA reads TGTGCCAGCAGCTCCGGCGTGTACAATGAGCAGTCCTTC. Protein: CASSSGVYNEQSF. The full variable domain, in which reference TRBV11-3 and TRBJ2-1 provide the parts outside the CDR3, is EAGVVQSPRYKIIEKKQPVAFWCNPISGHNTLYWYLQNLGQGPELLIRYENEEAVDDSQLPKDRFSAERLKGVDSTLKIQPAELGDSAVYLCASSSGVYNEQSFGPGTRLTVL.